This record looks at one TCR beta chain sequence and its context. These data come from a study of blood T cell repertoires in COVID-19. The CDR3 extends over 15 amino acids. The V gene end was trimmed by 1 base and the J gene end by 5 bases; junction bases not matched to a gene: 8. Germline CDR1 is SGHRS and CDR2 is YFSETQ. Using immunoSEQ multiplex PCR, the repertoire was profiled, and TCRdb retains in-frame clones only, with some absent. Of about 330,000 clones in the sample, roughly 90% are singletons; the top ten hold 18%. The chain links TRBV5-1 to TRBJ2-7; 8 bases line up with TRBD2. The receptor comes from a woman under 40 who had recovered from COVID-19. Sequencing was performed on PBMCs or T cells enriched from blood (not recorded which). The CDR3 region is CASSLSMSGSNEQYF. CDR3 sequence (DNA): TGCGCCAGCAGCTTGAGTATGAGCGGGAGTAACGAGCAGTACTTC.